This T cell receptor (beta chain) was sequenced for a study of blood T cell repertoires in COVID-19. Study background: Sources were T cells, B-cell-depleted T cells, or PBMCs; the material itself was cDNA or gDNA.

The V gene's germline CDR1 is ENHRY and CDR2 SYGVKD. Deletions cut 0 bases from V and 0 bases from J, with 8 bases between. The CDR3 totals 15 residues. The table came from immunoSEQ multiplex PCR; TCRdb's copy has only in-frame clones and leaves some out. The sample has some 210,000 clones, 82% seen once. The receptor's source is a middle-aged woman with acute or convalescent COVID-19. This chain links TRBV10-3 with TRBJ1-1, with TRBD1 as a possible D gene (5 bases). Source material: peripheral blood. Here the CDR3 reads CAISESEGLNTEAFF. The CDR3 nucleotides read TGTGCCATCAGTGAGTCGGAGGGGTTGAACACTGAAGCTTTCTTT.